The 9 T cell receptor beta chains reported below all come from one sample, sequenced in a study of beta chain features in type 1 diabetes. What was sequenced were expressed TCRB transcripts, since all of the isolated RNA had been reverse transcribed. Profiled with immunoSEQ multiplex PCR; TCRdb holds only in-frame clones, not every one. In the table there are some 150,000 clones, roughly 10% of which are singletons. The sequenced material came from central memory CD4+ T cells from blood. The receptors derive from a man in his late teens or twenties in good health.

This clone was observed a handful of times. The chain joins TRBV5-4 to TRBJ2-3, with D perhaps TRBD2 (5 bases). Germline V lookup: CDR1 SGHNT, CDR2 YYREEE (reference sequence). There are 15 residues in the CDR3. Trimming removed 4 bases at V and 0 bases at J, with 12 bases between. The CDR3 DNA sequence: TGTGCCAGCAGCCCGTCCCGGACTAGCACAGATACGCAGTATTTT. It translates to CASSPSRTSTDTQYF.

The chain recombines TRBV11-2 with TRBJ1-1, with 7 bases matching TRBD1. The CDR3 is 14 amino acids. The germline V gene has CDR1 SGHAT and CDR2 FQNNGV. The trim removed 5 bases at V and 6 bases at J, leaving 9 bases unmatched. The DNA for the CDR3 is TGTGCCAGCAGCCCTCACAGGGGAGCGGCTGAAGCTTTCTTT. Its translation is CASSPHRGAAEAFF.

The V call is TRBV7-2, the J call TRBJ2-5; 10 bases are shared with TRBD2. There are 14 residues in the CDR3. In germline, CDR1 is SGHTA, CDR2 FQGNSA. V lost 5 bases, J lost 5 bases, and 5 bases stayed unmatched. CDR3 sequence: CASSTSGAGETQYF. In DNA form, the CDR3 reads TGTGCCAGCAGCACTAGCGGGGCAGGGGAGACCCAGTACTTC.

The sample holds a few counts of this clone. This chain uses TRBV7-9 with TRBJ2-1; a weak D match, TRBD1 (6 bases). Looked up from germline, CDR1 is SEHNR and CDR2 is FQNEAQ (reference sequence). The CDR3 totals 15 residues. Trimming stripped 4 bases from V and 4 bases from J, with 14 bases between. The CDR3 DNA sequence: TGTGCCAGCAGCTCCCCCCGGGACAAATACAATGAGCAGTTCTTC. This translates into CASSSPRDKYNEQFF.

The V call is TRBV11-2, the J call TRBJ2-3; 9 positions match TRBD1. The trim removed 4 bases at V and 6 bases at J, leaving 14 bases unmatched. The CDR3 runs 17 residues. Germline CDR1 SGHAT, CDR2 FQNNGV. The DNA for the CDR3 is TGTGCCAGCAGCTCGGGACAGGGTGAGGGTGTGTCGGATACGCAGTATTTT. Protein product: CASSSGQGEGVSDTQYF.

This clone occurred a few times. This chain connects TRBV2 to TRBJ1-5; D may be TRBD1 (5 bases). The length of the CDR3 is 14 residues. The V end was cut by 3 bases, the J end by 7 bases, with 13 bases between. The germline V gene encodes CDR1 SNHLY and CDR2 FYNNEI. The CDR3 spells CASSEAGVRQPQHF. As DNA, the CDR3 is TGTGCCAGCAGTGAGGCGGGGGTTCGCCAGCCCCAGCATTTT.

This sequence joins TRBV6-5 and TRBJ2-1; no firm D call. Trimming stripped 5 bases from V and 12 bases from J, with 17 bases between. This CDR3 region has 13 residues. The germline gives CDR1 MNHEY, CDR2 SVGAGI. Here the CDR3 DNA reads TGTGCCAGCAGTGACCCCTCAGCCCTCCGGCAGTTCTTC. Translating gives CASSDPSALRQFF.

The rearrangement uses TRBV2 and TRBJ2-5; D is unresolved. Germline V lookup: CDR1 SNHLY, CDR2 FYNNEI. Between the trimmed V and J ends, which lost 7 bases and 4 bases, there was a span of 16 bases. The CDR3 length is 14 residues. The CDR3 sequence is CASKRQMSLETQYF. The CDR3 DNA is TGTGCCAGCAAGCGACAAATGTCATTAGAGACCCAGTACTTC. Supplemented by reference TRBV2 and TRBJ2-5, the full variable domain reads EPEVTQTPSHQVTQMGQEVILRCVPISNHLYFYWYRQILGQKVEFLVSFYNNEISEKSEIFDDQFSVERPDGSNFTLKIRSTKLEDSAMYFCASKRQMSLETQYFGPGTRLLVL.

The chain carries TRBV28 and TRBJ1-5; the D is unclear. The germline V and J ends were trimmed by 5 bases and 0 bases, with 8 bases remaining between them. The length of the CDR3 is 14 residues. CDR1 is MDHEN and CDR2 is SYDVKM in the germline V gene. The CDR3 here is CASSLVDSNQPQHF. CDR3 bases: TGTGCCAGCAGTCTAGTAGATAGCAATCAGCCCCAGCATTTT.